Here is one T cell receptor beta chain with its context. The antigen is unknown. Per the original methods: Junction-only sequences without quality scores came from ImmunoSEQ, so filtering differed. The data were produced by immunoSEQ multiplex PCR, yet TCRdb's version contains in-frame clones alone and is incomplete. The V and J calls and clone size were taken over from that table, and D and trimming were inferred from the DNA. The table has roughly 110,000 clones, around 65% seen once. This sample is drawn from a study of shared clonotypes between healthy human individuals. Points from the study as a whole: Donor clonotype sharing was expected to depend on sequencing depth. The study found about 4.6% of naive CD4 clonotypes shared across a handful of donors. Clonotypes shared by all four sorted-subset donors had higher generation probabilities than non-shared clonotypes.

The sequenced material came from memory CD8+ T cells sorted from blood. Described subset: CD45RO+ cells pooled with CCR7-negative TemRA cells. The origin of this receptor is a woman in her twenties or thirties in good health.

For the CDR3, the DNA is TGCGCCAGCAGCAACGGACAGGGGGCCACAGATACGCAGTATTTT. As protein: CASSNGQGATDTQYF. This chain uses TRBV5-1 with TRBJ2-3; TRBD1 matches at 11 bases. Germline CDR1 and CDR2: SGHRS and YFSETQ. This CDR3 is built from 15 residues. The V segment lost 4 bases and the J segment 2 bases; nucleotides outside the gene matches: 3. Full variable domain (remainder filled in from reference TRBV5-1 and TRBJ2-3): KAGVTQTPRYLIKTRGQQVTLSCSPISGHRSVSWYQQTPGQGLQFLFEYFSETQRNKGNFPGRFSGRQFSNSRSEMNVSTLELGDSALYLCASSNGQGATDTQYFGPGTRLTVL.